The present T cell receptor (beta chain) was sequenced within a study of T cells in Graves' hyperthyroidism and ophthalmopathy. Broader study findings: Blood also carried most thyroid clonotypes expanded above 0.001. It was a median around seven months before onset that the model predicted ophthalmopathy.

At least ten counts were recorded for this clonotype. Its matching antigen is unknown. Researchers took RNA transcripts and amplified the TCR beta CDR3 regions from them. RT-PCR in the first round (using the HTBI primer set) targeted the TCR CDR3. MiXCR, applied by TCRdb to the multiplex PCR reads, yields one record per CDR3 protein. Among about 500,000 distinct CDR3 sequences listed, 15% to 20% were seen once. A NOSPECS grade of at least 4, a Clinical Activity Score of at least 3 and duration under 3 months were recorded in ophthalmopathy patients. The CDR3 has 15 residues. Deletions cut 8 bases from V and 0 bases from J, with 14 bases between. Germline V gene data show CDR1 as MDHEN and CDR2 as SYDVKM.

The TCR originated in a woman under 40 with Graves' ophthalmopathy. The chain couples TRBV28 to TRBJ2-1; D is unresolved. Sequenced sample: blood. CDR3 bases: TGTGCCAGCTGCCCGGCCCTGAGCTCCTACAATGAGCAGTTCTTC. Its protein product is CASCPALSSYNEQFF.